Listed below are T cell receptor beta chains from one sample, sequenced in a study of control samples from healthy donors and cancer patients. Profiling relied on immunoSEQ multiplex PCR, and the TCRdb table lists in-frame clones only, not all of them. The sample includes some 150,000 clones, just over 95% seen only once; the top ten take approximately 0.97%. Specimen: blood. All receptors come from a woman younger than 45 in good health. Each CDR3 is given with its conserved first and last residue. Fields, in order: CDR3 protein, CDR3 DNA, V gene, clone size, D gene, J gene. D genes are given only for firm matches. Clone size is shown for a subset of rows, as once, few, many or a class of expanded clone.

CDR3: CASSLSSGPTYEQYF; DNA: TGTGCCAGCAGCTTGTCCTCCGGGCCCACCTACGAGCAGTACTTC; V: TRBV7-2; size: -; D: -; J: TRBJ2-7
CDR3: CATSRDRGSNQPQHF; DNA: TGTGCCACCAGCAGAGATCGAGGGAGCAATCAGCCCCAGCATTTT; V: TRBV15; size: -; D: -; J: TRBJ1-5
CDR3: CASSLIPGVNTEAFF; DNA: TGTGCCAGCAGCTTAATACCAGGGGTGAACACTGAAGCTTTCTTT; V: TRBV7-3; size: -; D: -; J: TRBJ1-1
CDR3: CASSAGTSGGASLWETQYF; DNA: TGTGCTAGCAGCGCTGGGACTAGCGGGGGGGCGAGTCTTTGGGAGACCCAGTACTTC; V: TRBV7-7; size: -; D: TRBD2; J: TRBJ2-5
CDR3: CASSPQGVTYEQYF; DNA: TGTGCCAGCAGCCCGCAGGGGGTTACCTACGAGCAGTACTTC; V: TRBV7-9; size: -; D: TRBD1; J: TRBJ2-7
CDR3: CASATWSYEQYF; DNA: TGTGCCAGCGCCACGTGGTCCTACGAGCAGTACTTC; V: TRBV28; size: -; D: -; J: TRBJ2-7
CDR3: CASSPLRGTGTEAFF; DNA: TGTGCCAGCTCACCACTGCGAGGCACTGGGACTGAAGCTTTCTTT; V: TRBV18; size: -; D: -; J: TRBJ1-1
CDR3: CASSLDRGSNSYEQYF; DNA: TGTGCCAGCAGCTTAGACAGGGGATCCAACTCCTACGAGCAGTACTTC; V: TRBV7-9; size: -; D: TRBD1; J: TRBJ2-7
CDR3: CASSEPRGVGSYEQYF; DNA: TGTGCCAGCAGTGAACCGCGTGGGGTGGGATCCTACGAGCAGTACTTC; V: TRBV6-1; size: -; D: -; J: TRBJ2-7
CDR3: CASSQTRGEQYF; DNA: TGCGCCAGCAGCCAGACCCGAGGCGAGCAGTACTTC; V: TRBV5-1; size: -; D: -; J: TRBJ2-7
CDR3: CASSPESGSYEQYF; DNA: TGTGCCAGCTCCCCCGAGAGTGGCTCCTACGAGCAGTACTTC; V: TRBV25-1; size: once; D: -; J: TRBJ2-7
CDR3: CASSTDWGRDEQYF; DNA: TGTGCCAGCAGTACGGACTGGGGGCGGGACGAGCAGTACTTC; V: TRBV2; size: -; D: -; J: TRBJ2-7
CDR3: CASSIGTGVGEQYF; DNA: TGTGCCAGTAGTATTGGGACAGGGGTCGGCGAGCAGTACTTC; V: TRBV19; size: -; D: TRBD1; J: TRBJ2-7
CDR3: CASSLAGQNTEAFF; DNA: TGCGCCAGCAGCTTGGCTGGACAGAACACTGAAGCTTTCTTT; V: TRBV5-1; size: -; D: -; J: TRBJ1-1
CDR3: CASTVDRREKLFF; DNA: TGTGCCAGCACTGTGGACAGGAGGGAAAAACTGTTTTTT; V: TRBV2; size: once; D: TRBD1; J: TRBJ1-4
CDR3: CASSLDGGSNQPQHF; DNA: TGCGCCAGCAGCTTGGACGGGGGTAGCAATCAGCCCCAGCATTTT; V: TRBV5-1; size: -; D: -; J: TRBJ1-5
CDR3: CAIDTRTTEAFF; DNA: TGTGCCATCGATACTCGGACCACTGAAGCTTTCTTT; V: TRBV25-1; size: -; D: -; J: TRBJ1-1
CDR3: CATSRDGSSPLGEAFF; DNA: TGTGCCACCAGCAGAGACGGTTCCAGTCCGTTGGGGGAAGCTTTCTTT; V: TRBV15; size: -; D: -; J: TRBJ1-1
CDR3: CASSLAGSNTGELFF; DNA: TGTGCCAGCAGCTTGGCAGGGTCGAACACCGGGGAGCTGTTTTTT; V: TRBV5-4; size: -; D: -; J: TRBJ2-2
CDR3: CASSWASTRRYNEQFF; DNA: TGTGCCAGCAGCTGGGCCAGCACTAGAAGGTACAATGAGCAGTTCTTC; V: TRBV7-8; size: -; D: -; J: TRBJ2-1
CDR3: CASSQDTATNEKLFF; DNA: TGTGCCAGCAGCCAAGACACAGCAACTAATGAAAAACTGTTTTTT; V: TRBV3-1/TRBV3-2; size: -; D: -; J: TRBJ1-4
CDR3: CATSGGGSNIQYF; DNA: TGTGCCACCAGTGGCGGGGGGAGTAACATTCAGTACTTC; V: TRBV12-3/TRBV12-4; size: -; D: TRBD2; J: TRBJ2-4
CDR3: CASSFAGGIGNEQFF; DNA: TGTGCCAGCAGCTTCGCGGGAGGGATAGGCAATGAGCAGTTCTTC; V: TRBV11-1; size: -; D: TRBD2; J: TRBJ2-1
CDR3: CASHPSDGTDTQYF; DNA: TGTGCCAGCCACCCTTCTGACGGCACAGATACGCAGTATTTT; V: TRBV7-8; size: -; D: -; J: TRBJ2-3
CDR3: CASSYFGVEETQYF; DNA: TGTGCCAGCAGTTACTTCGGGGTGGAAGAGACCCAGTACTTC; V: TRBV6-6; size: -; D: -; J: TRBJ2-5
CDR3: CASSLAERNTLENSDEQFF; DNA: TGTGCCAGCAGCTTAGCCGAGCGGAACACTCTGGAGAATAGCGATGAGCAGTTCTTC; V: TRBV11-2; size: -; D: -; J: TRBJ2-1
CDR3: CASSRSTDTQYF; DNA: TGTGCCAGCAGCCGAAGCACAGATACGCAGTATTTT; V: TRBV28; size: -; D: -; J: TRBJ2-3
CDR3: CASSLFGGTGELFF; DNA: TGTGCCAGCAGTTTATTCGGGGGCACCGGGGAGCTGTTTTTT; V: TRBV27; size: -; D: -; J: TRBJ2-2
CDR3: CASSLRGEQPQHF; DNA: TGCGCCAGCAGCTTGAGGGGAGAACAGCCCCAGCATTTT; V: TRBV5-1; size: once; D: -; J: TRBJ1-5
CDR3: CACSLGFLNTEAFF; DNA: TGTGCCTGCTCCTTGGGCTTCCTGAACACTGAAGCTTTCTTT; V: TRBV30; size: -; D: -; J: TRBJ1-1
CDR3: CASSPGWGLRTDTQYF; DNA: TGTGCCAGCAGCCCGGGGTGGGGGCTGAGGACAGATACGCAGTATTTT; V: TRBV11-2; size: -; D: -; J: TRBJ2-3
CDR3: CAKSRTGGDTEAFF; DNA: TGTGCCAAATCGAGGACAGGGGGGGACACTGAAGCTTTCTTT; V: TRBV2; size: -; D: TRBD1; J: TRBJ1-1
CDR3: CASSADGNSNQPQHF; DNA: TGTGCCAGCAGCGCCGACGGTAATAGCAATCAGCCCCAGCATTTT; V: TRBV9; size: -; D: -; J: TRBJ1-5
CDR3: CASSPGPSSYEQYF; DNA: TGTGCCAGCAGCCCGGGGCCGAGCTCCTACGAGCAGTACTTC; V: TRBV3-1/TRBV3-2; size: -; D: -; J: TRBJ2-7
CDR3: CASSFSQSSYGYTF; DNA: TGTGCCAGCAGTTTCTCACAGTCTTCCTATGGCTACACCTTC; V: TRBV6-5; size: -; D: -; J: TRBJ1-2
CDR3: CSVANGGFYTF; DNA: TGCAGCGTTGCGAATGGAGGGTTCTACACCTTC; V: TRBV29-1; size: once; D: -; J: TRBJ1-2
CDR3: CASSAEQGAEAFF; DNA: TGTGCCAGCAGCGCCGAACAGGGCGCTGAAGCTTTCTTT; V: TRBV9; size: few; D: -; J: TRBJ1-1
CDR3: CASSLVPASGRYEQYF; DNA: TGTGCCAGCAGCTTAGTCCCGGCTAGCGGGAGGTACGAGCAGTACTTC; V: TRBV7-9; size: -; D: TRBD2; J: TRBJ2-7
CDR3: CASSHKIPGDQPQHF; DNA: TGCGCCAGCAGCCACAAGATCCCCGGGGACCAGCCCCAGCATTTT; V: TRBV4-1; size: -; D: -; J: TRBJ1-5
CDR3: CATVDSNVLTF; DNA: TGTGCCACCGTCGATTCCAACGTCCTGACTTTC; V: TRBV19; size: few; D: -; J: TRBJ2-6
CDR3: CASSEARGDRGGSNQPQHF; DNA: TGTGCCAGCAGTGAAGCGCGGGGTGACCGAGGGGGAAGCAATCAGCCCCAGCATTTT; V: TRBV6-1; size: -; D: -; J: TRBJ1-5
CDR3: CASSLNEETQYF; DNA: TGTGCCAGCTCCCTAAACGAAGAGACCCAGTACTTC; V: TRBV18; size: -; D: -; J: TRBJ2-5
CDR3: CASSYNSYVTF; DNA: TGTGCCAGCAGTTATAACAGCTACGTCACCTTC; V: TRBV6-5; size: once; D: -; J: TRBJ1-2
CDR3: CASSVGQGILTDTEAFF; DNA: TGTGCCAGCAGCGTAGGACAGGGAATTCTTACGGACACTGAAGCTTTCTTT; V: TRBV9; size: -; D: TRBD1; J: TRBJ1-1
CDR3: CASSPQGDEQFF; DNA: TGTGCCAGCTCACCTCAGGGCGATGAGCAGTTCTTC; V: TRBV18; size: -; D: -; J: TRBJ2-1